These 11 T cell receptor beta chains originate from one sample sequenced in a study of blood T cell repertoires in COVID-19. Profiled with immunoSEQ multiplex PCR; TCRdb holds only in-frame clones, not every one. The table lists 250,000 to 350,000 clones, about four fifths of them singletons. Sequenced input: peripheral blood. The receptor source for this set is a person aged 70 to 80 with COVID-19, enrolled during active disease.

The chain links TRBV6-2 or TRBV6-3 to TRBJ2-1; 10 bases agree with TRBD2. Germline V lookup: CDR1 MNHEY, CDR2 SVGEGT. The J segment lost 3 bases and the V segment lost 4 bases, leaving 6 bases of the junction unmatched. The CDR3 totals 16 residues. CDR3 sequence reads: CASSSWTSGNYNEQFF. The DNA for the CDR3 is TGTGCCAGCAGTTCATGGACTAGCGGAAACTACAATGAGCAGTTCTTC.

The chain is built from TRBV4-3 and TRBJ2-1; D is unclear. This CDR3 has 11 residues. Per the germline V gene, CDR1 is LGHNA and CDR2 is YSLEER. V was shortened by 1 base and J by 9 bases, with 4 bases between the two germline ends. The CDR3 reads CASSQGGEQFF. CDR3 in DNA: TGCGCCAGCAGCCAAGGAGGTGAGCAGTTCTTC.

This chain joins TRBV28 and TRBJ2-1; 8 positions agree with TRBD2. The CDR3 contains 14 residues. Germline V CDR1 and CDR2: MDHEN, SYDVKM. CDR3 coding DNA: TGTGCTCTTAGCGGGACCACCTCCTACAATGAGCAGTTCTTC. Translation gives CALSGTTSYNEQFF.

The V gene is TRBV6-2 or TRBV6-3, the J gene TRBJ2-7, with a tentative D call TRBD2 (5 bases). V was trimmed by 2 bases and J by 6 bases, leaving 20 bases between them. Germline CDR1 and CDR2: MNHEY and SVGEGT. This CDR3 region has 16 residues. The CDR3 spells CASSYKPGPAVIEQYF. CDR3 in DNA: TGTGCCAGCAGTTACAAGCCAGGACCAGCGGTAATCGAGCAGTACTTC.

The rearrangement links TRBV5-1 to TRBJ2-3; no clear D gene. The V gene lost 0 bases and the J gene lost 4 bases, with 6 bases spanning the gap. Germline CDR1 and CDR2: SGHRS and YFSETQ. The CDR3 is 13 residues long. The CDR3 sequence: CASSLGASDTQYF. In DNA, the CDR3 is TGCGCCAGCAGCTTGGGAGCTTCAGATACGCAGTATTTT.

This chain connects TRBV2 to TRBJ2-7, with 8 bases fitting TRBD2. CDR1 and CDR2 (germline): SNHLY, FYNNEI. CDR3 size: 15 residues. V dropped 8 bases and J dropped 0; count of bases not matched to a gene: 9. The CDR3 protein is CASAFRAGGSYEQYF. The CDR3 region has the DNA TGTGCCAGCGCCTTCAGGGCGGGGGGCTCCTACGAGCAGTACTTC.

This clone was seen once. J is TRBJ2-5 and V is TRBV7-7; D is undetermined. The CDR3 is 13 amino acids. Germline lookup yields CDR1 SSHAT and CDR2 FNYEAQ (reference sequence). V was cut by 5 bases and J by 5 bases, with 12 bases left in between. The CDR3 protein is CASSPGGGETQYF. The CDR3 coding sequence is TGTGCCAGCAGCCCCGGCGGTGGGGAGACCCAGTACTTC.

Only a few counts were recorded for this clone. The CDR3 region is CASSQEKTAYGYTF. For the CDR3, the DNA is TGTGCCAGCAGCCAAGAAAAAACAGCCTATGGCTACACCTTC. V usage is TRBV3-1 (or the pseudogene TRBV3-2) and J usage is TRBJ1-2; no definite D call. This CDR3 contains 14 residues. Germline V CDR1 and CDR2: LGHDT, YNNKEL (reference sequence). V was pared by 0 bases and J by 4 bases, with 9 bases between.

This clone was detected a few times. This chain joins TRBV29-1 and TRBJ1-1; D remains ambiguous. CDR3 length: 12 residues. Germline CDR1 SQVTM, CDR2 ANQGSEA. V was trimmed by 4 bases and J by 7 bases, leaving 13 bases between them. The CDR3 loop reads CSVGHSGSEAFF. The CDR3 DNA reads as TGCAGCGTTGGTCACTCTGGGAGTGAAGCTTTCTTT.

CDR3 sequence: CASSPGQGIPSNTEAFF. CDR3 coding DNA: TGTGCCAGCAGCCCGGGACAGGGAATCCCTTCCAACACTGAAGCTTTCTTT. V usage is TRBV11-2 and J usage is TRBJ1-1; TRBD1 matches 9 bases. The germline V gene encodes CDR1 SGHAT and CDR2 FQNNGV. J lost 2 bases, V lost 5 bases, and 12 bases had no gene match. The CDR3 runs 17 residues.

The chain carries TRBV6-1 and TRBJ1-6; perhaps TRBD1 as D (5 bases). With 1 base removed from V and 4 bases from J, the gap between germline ends came to 11 bases. CDR3 length: 16 residues. CDR1 is MNHNS and CDR2 is SASEGT in the germline V gene. CDR3 DNA sequence: TGTGCCAGCAGTGAAGGACAGAGCCGTTATAATTCACCCCTCCACTTT. Its protein product is CASSEGQSRYNSPLHF.